The clone carrying this T cell receptor beta chain has a handful of counts. Total RNA extraction was carried out from unfractionated whole blood. The data derive from a study of human T cells and chemical hapten exposure. TCRdb reanalysed the 5' RACE reads using MiXCR and keeps one entry per CDR3 protein. The table has roughly 110,000 distinct CDR3 sequences, roughly a fifth seen once. V was clipped by 10 bases and J by 0 bases, with 16 bases between them. CDR1 and CDR2 (germline): MNHEY, SMNVEV (reference sequence). The CDR3 runs to 14 residues. The chain joins TRBV27 to TRBJ2-7, with D perhaps TRBD1 (5 bases). The TCR was taken from a human donor in good health. The CDR3, as DNA: TGTGCCACCAGGAAGGGGCAGAACTCCTACGAGCAGTACTTC. Its translation: CATRKGQNSYEQYF.